This paragraph covers one T cell receptor (beta chain) sequence. The data derive from a study of control samples from healthy donors and cancer patients. Some clones are missing from TCRdb's copy, which holds only in-frame ones; the method was immunoSEQ multiplex PCR. Among about 110,000 clones, around four fifths were seen once, and the ten largest hold roughly 6.5%. V shed 5 bases, J shed 1 base, and the junction held 4 bases outside the gene matches. There are 16 residues in the CDR3. Germline V gene data show CDR1 as SGHVS and CDR2 as FNYEAQ. The chain carries TRBV7-6 and TRBJ2-3; TRBD1 matches at 12 bases. Material: blood. The receptor's source is a man aged 18 to 30 in good health. The CDR3: CASSHGTGGGTDTQYF. The CDR3 DNA sequence: TGTGCCAGCAGCCATGGGACAGGGGGCGGCACAGATACGCAGTATTTT.